One sample yielded the 25 T cell receptor beta chains listed below, sequenced in a study of memory CD4+ T cells and cytomegalovirus serostatus. Single viable CD3+CD4+CD8-CD45RO+ cells were sorted as the memory CD4+ T cells. TCRdb's table, derived via immunoSEQ multiplex PCR, lists solely in-frame clones and lacks some. The top ten clones hold 2% to 3% of a sample with some 60,000 clones, 60% to 75% of them seen once. Sequencing input: memory CD4+ T cells from blood. These receptors all stem from an adult in good health and CMV-seropositive.

The chain uses TRBV19 and TRBJ2-3; the D call may be TRBD1 or TRBD2 (6 bases each). CDR1 and CDR2 (germline): LNHDA, SQIVND (reference sequence). This CDR3 has 15 amino acids. Trimming took 3 bases from V and 4 from J, leaving 14 bases between them. CDR3: CASSIGGGGPDTQYF. The CDR3 coding sequence is TGTGCCAGTAGTATCGGGGGCGGTGGTCCAGATACGCAGTATTTT.

For the CDR3, the DNA is TGTGCCAGCAGCTTACAGGGATGGGGTGAAAAACTGTTTTTT. Residues: CASSLQGWGEKLFF. The genes are TRBV11-3 and TRBJ1-4; tentatively, D is TRBD1 (5 bases). CDR3 length equals 14 residues. With 2 bases removed from V and 7 bases from J, the gap between germline ends came to 11 bases. Germline V gene sequence: CDR1 SGHNT, CDR2 YENEEA.

The rearrangement links TRBV27 to TRBJ2-3; tentative D call: TRBD2 (6 bases). The CDR3 length is 14 residues. V lost 0 bases, J lost 6 bases, and 10 bases lay in between. Looked up from germline, CDR1 is MNHEY and CDR2 is SMNVEV (reference sequence). CDR3 nucleotide sequence: TGTGCCAGCAGTTTATCGACTAGGGCTGATACGCAGTATTTT. Translation: CASSLSTRADTQYF.

The genes are TRBV6-1 and TRBJ2-1; 8 nucleotides agree with TRBD2. The CDR3 is 15 amino acids. The V gene's germline CDR1 is MNHNS and CDR2 SASEGT. The J segment lost 7 bases and the V segment lost 7 bases, leaving 12 bases of the junction unmatched. The CDR3 sequence is CASTRAGVGRNEQFF. The CDR3 nucleotides read TGTGCCAGCACCCGAGCGGGAGTCGGGAGGAATGAGCAGTTCTTC.

This clone was counted only a few times. The chain links TRBV10-3 to TRBJ2-4, with a tentative D call TRBD2 (6 bases). The CDR3 covers 13 residues. The V end was cut by 9 bases, the J end by 8 bases, with 17 bases between. CDR1 and CDR2 (germline): ENHRY, SYGVKD. CDR3 nucleotide sequence: TGTGCCATTCGGGAGACAGCTACCCACATTCAGTACTTC. Translated, it gives CAIRETATHIQYF.

This chain links TRBV30 with TRBJ2-4, with D possibly matching TRBD2 (7 bases). This CDR3 contains 15 residues. The V and J ends lost 5 bases and 6 bases respectively, with 20 bases between them. Germline V CDR1 and CDR2: GTSNPN, SVGIG (reference sequence). The CDR3 nucleotides are TGTGCCTGGTCGAAGGGCCGGGGGGCTGCAAACATTCAGTACTTC. As protein: CAWSKGRGAANIQYF.

This clone was observed a handful of times. V and J are TRBV5-1 and TRBJ2-5, with 7 bases fitting TRBD2. Trimming cost V 2 bases and J 1 base; bases outside gene matches: 5. CDR1 and CDR2 from the germline V gene are SGHRS and YFSETQ. The CDR3 runs 15 residues. The CDR3 nucleotides read TGCGCCAGCAGCTTATCTGGCGGGAGCCAAGAGACCCAGTACTTC. Translated: CASSLSGGSQETQYF.

The chain is built from TRBV7-2 and TRBJ1-5; D is uncertain. Trimming shortened V by 1 base and J by 2 bases, and 9 bases separated the two germline ends. The CDR3 is 15 residues long. The germline V gene encodes CDR1 SGHTA and CDR2 FQGNSA. The CDR3 bases are TGTGCCAGCAGCTTAGACGGGATAGGCAATCAGCCCCAGCATTTT. This codes for CASSLDGIGNQPQHF.

The chain carries TRBV18 and TRBJ2-3; D is uncertain. In germline, CDR1 is KGHSH, CDR2 LQKENI. V was cut by 6 bases and J by 3 bases, with 16 bases left in between. The CDR3 totals 15 residues. The CDR3 sequence is CASSPEILRTDTQYF. The DNA of the CDR3 is TGTGCCAGCTCGCCAGAGATTCTTAGGACAGATACGCAGTATTTT.

This rearrangement joins TRBV10-2 to TRBJ1-1; a weak D match, TRBD1 (6 bases). Trimming cost V 7 bases and J 2 bases, with 20 bases left between them. This CDR3 has 16 amino acids. Germline V gene sequence: CDR1 WSHSY, CDR2 SAAADI. CDR3 sequence reads: CASNLNRVKRNTEAFF. The CDR3, as DNA: TGCGCCAGCAATTTGAACAGGGTAAAAAGAAACACTGAAGCTTTCTTT.

With respect to this clone: This same CDR3 is encoded by further DNA sequences in the sample. This chain uses TRBV19 with TRBJ2-2; no reliable D call. Germline-derived CDR1 and CDR2 are LNHDA and SQIVND (reference sequence). The CDR3 consists of 12 residues. Trimming left V 5 bases short and J 6 bases short, with 7 bases between. The CDR3: CASSYRSGELFF. In DNA form, the CDR3 reads TGTGCCAGTAGTTACAGATCCGGGGAGCTGTTTTTT.

In its sample, this clone was seen a few times. The chain uses TRBV7-2 and TRBJ1-1, with D uncertain. V gave up 7 bases and J gave up 1 base, with 13 bases separating them. The CDR3 runs 14 residues. Germline V gene data show CDR1 as SGHTA and CDR2 as FQGNSA. CDR3: CASILNRANTEAFF. The CDR3 nucleotides read TGTGCCAGCATCTTGAACAGAGCGAACACTGAAGCTTTCTTT. The whole variable domain, filled in from reference TRBV7-2 and TRBJ1-1, reads GAGVSQSPSNKVTEKGKDVELRCDPISGHTALYWYRQSLGQGLEFLIYFQGNSAPDKSGLPSDRFSAERTGGSVSTLTIQRTQQEDSAVYLCASILNRANTEAFFGQGTRLTVV.

The sample holds a few counts of this clone. The chain couples TRBV29-1 to TRBJ2-1; a weak D match, TRBD1 (6 bases). V shed 7 bases and J shed 5 bases, with 12 bases lying between them. The CDR3 length is 12 residues. Germline CDR1 is SQVTM and CDR2 is ANQGSEA. CDR3 region: CSGPGTNNEQFF. The CDR3, as DNA: TGCAGCGGACCCGGGACAAACAATGAGCAGTTCTTC.

The rearrangement joins TRBV30 to TRBJ2-5; D possibly corresponds to TRBD1 (5 bases). CDR1 and CDR2 (germline): GTSNPN, SVGIG (reference sequence). The CDR3 totals 13 residues. V lost 0 bases to trimming and J lost 5 bases, with 10 bases between them. CDR3 in amino acids: CAWSVQGLETQYF. The DNA of the CDR3 is TGTGCCTGGAGTGTTCAGGGCTTGGAGACCCAGTACTTC.

The chain carries TRBV28 and TRBJ1-5; tentative D call: TRBD1 (6 bases). Germline V CDR1 and CDR2: MDHEN, SYDVKM. V lost 4 bases to trimming and J lost 6 bases, with 13 bases between them. The CDR3 runs to 14 residues. The CDR3 nucleotides read TGTGCCAGCAGTTCCGGGGGGGCGGGTCAGCCCCAGCATTTT. Translated: CASSSGGAGQPQHF.

This clone came up a few times. The V and J genes are TRBV9 and TRBJ1-4, with a possible D match to TRBD1 (5 bases). The CDR3 runs 15 residues. The germline V gene has CDR1 SGDLS and CDR2 YYNGEE. Trimming cost V 0 bases and J 7 bases, with 13 bases left between them. This chain's CDR3 is CASSVGGSLFEKLFF. DNA for the CDR3: TGTGCCAGCAGCGTAGGGGGCAGCCTTTTTGAAAAACTGTTTTTT. Filled out from reference TRBV9 and TRBJ1-4, the complete variable domain reads DSGVTQTPKHLITATGQRVTLRCSPRSGDLSVYWYQQSLDQGLQFLIQYYNGEERAKGNILERFSAQQFPDLHSELNLSSLELGDSALYFCASSVGGSLFEKLFFGSGTQLSVL.

The J gene is TRBJ2-3, the V gene TRBV7-2; 7 bases are a match to TRBD2. V dropped 5 bases and J dropped 3; count of bases not matched to a gene: 5. This CDR3 contains 14 residues. Germline CDR1 SGHTA, CDR2 FQGNSA. CDR3 coding DNA: TGTGCCAGCAGCCTAGGACTAGTAACAGATACGCAGTATTTT. Its translation: CASSLGLVTDTQYF.

The chain's CDR3 is CASLGSGSFNEQFF. CDR3 DNA sequence: TGTGCCAGCCTGGGTAGCGGGAGTTTCAATGAGCAGTTCTTC. The chain is built from TRBV6-6 and TRBJ2-1, with TRBD2 identical over 9 bases. Trimming took 8 bases from V and 6 from J; bases not matched to a gene: 8. Per the germline V gene, CDR1 is MNHNY and CDR2 is SVGAGI (reference sequence). The CDR3 runs 14 residues.

The J gene is TRBJ2-7, the V gene TRBV28, with D possibly called TRBD1 or TRBD2 (6 bases each). Germline CDR1 MDHEN, CDR2 SYDVKM. Trimming removed 6 bases from V and 3 bases from J, with 15 bases in between. The CDR3 is 14 residues long. In DNA, the CDR3 is TGTGCCAGCAGGTGGGCTAGGGGGGTCTACGAGCAGTACTTC. Translation: CASRWARGVYEQYF.

J is TRBJ2-1 and V is TRBV7-2, with D perhaps being TRBD1 or TRBD2 (5 bases each). Germline CDR1 SGHTA, CDR2 FQGNSA. With 5 bases removed from V and 0 bases from J, the gap between germline ends came to 11 bases. The CDR3 consists of 15 residues. The CDR3 region has the DNA TGTGCCAGCAGCCGGGACCAAAGCTCCTACAATGAGCAGTTCTTC. It is translated as CASSRDQSSYNEQFF.

The chain links TRBV28 to TRBJ2-4; D is tentatively TRBD1 or TRBD2 (5 bases each). V lost 5 bases and J lost 8, with 19 bases in between. From germline, CDR1 is MDHEN and CDR2 SYDVKM. This CDR3 has 15 residues. CDR3 nucleotide sequence: TGTGCCAGCAGTCCCCACGGGACGGGTGGGTACATTCAGTACTTC. It yields the protein CASSPHGTGGYIQYF.

A single count supports this clone. The rearrangement uses TRBV10-1 and TRBJ2-1, with D tentatively TRBD2 (5 bases). Germline V lookup: CDR1 WNHNN, CDR2 SYGVQD (reference sequence). This CDR3 has 11 residues. The V end lost 6 bases, the J end lost 6 bases, and 6 bases lay between the germline ends. The CDR3 DNA follows: TGCGCCAGCAGCCGGGGCAATGAGCAGTTCTTC. Its protein product is CASSRGNEQFF.

This chain connects TRBV15 to TRBJ2-7; the match to TRBD2 covers 12 bases. The V segment lost 3 bases and the J segment 6 bases; nucleotides outside the gene matches: 9. The CDR3 length is 16 residues. The germline CDR1 and CDR2 sequences are LNHNV and YYDKDF (reference sequence). The DNA of the CDR3 is TGTGCCACCAGCAGGGGCGGACTAGCGGGAAATCCCGAGCAGTACGTC. Translation: CATSRGGLAGNPEQYV.

The rearrangement links TRBV29-1 to TRBJ1-1; a possible D gene is TRBD1 (6 bases). CDR1 is SQVTM and CDR2 is ANQGSEA in the germline V gene. V lost 8 bases and J lost 2, with 15 bases in between. This CDR3 spans 13 amino acids. The CDR3 protein is CSSKIGTNTEAFF. DNA for the CDR3: TGCAGCTCGAAAATCGGGACAAACACTGAAGCTTTCTTT.

This clone was observed once. This chain links TRBV12-5 with TRBJ1-2; no clear D gene. Germline CDR1 reads LGHNT; CDR2 reads FRNRAP. The length of the CDR3 is 20 residues. V lost 0 bases to trimming and J lost 0 bases, with 23 bases between them. For the CDR3, the DNA is TGTGCTAGTGGTTTGGTACTCCCAGGTTATATAAAACGACCTAACTATGGCTACACCTTC. Its translation is CASGLVLPGYIKRPNYGYTF.